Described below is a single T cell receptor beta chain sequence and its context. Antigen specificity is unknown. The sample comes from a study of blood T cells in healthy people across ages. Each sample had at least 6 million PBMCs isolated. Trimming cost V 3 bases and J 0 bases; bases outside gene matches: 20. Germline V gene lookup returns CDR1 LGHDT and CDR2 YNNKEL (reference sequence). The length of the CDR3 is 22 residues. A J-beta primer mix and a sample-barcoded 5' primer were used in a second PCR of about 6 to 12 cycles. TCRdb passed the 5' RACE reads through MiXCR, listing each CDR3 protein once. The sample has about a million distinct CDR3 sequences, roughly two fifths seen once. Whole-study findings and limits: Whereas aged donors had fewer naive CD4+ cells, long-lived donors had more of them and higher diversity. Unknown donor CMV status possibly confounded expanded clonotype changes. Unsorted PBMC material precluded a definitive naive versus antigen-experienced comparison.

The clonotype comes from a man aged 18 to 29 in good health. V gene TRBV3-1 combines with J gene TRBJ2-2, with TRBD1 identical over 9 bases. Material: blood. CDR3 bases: TGTGCCAGCAGCCACCTAGTTAATACAGGGGGCATAACGCGATCGAACACCGGGGAGCTGTTTTTT. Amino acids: CASSHLVNTGGITRSNTGELFF.